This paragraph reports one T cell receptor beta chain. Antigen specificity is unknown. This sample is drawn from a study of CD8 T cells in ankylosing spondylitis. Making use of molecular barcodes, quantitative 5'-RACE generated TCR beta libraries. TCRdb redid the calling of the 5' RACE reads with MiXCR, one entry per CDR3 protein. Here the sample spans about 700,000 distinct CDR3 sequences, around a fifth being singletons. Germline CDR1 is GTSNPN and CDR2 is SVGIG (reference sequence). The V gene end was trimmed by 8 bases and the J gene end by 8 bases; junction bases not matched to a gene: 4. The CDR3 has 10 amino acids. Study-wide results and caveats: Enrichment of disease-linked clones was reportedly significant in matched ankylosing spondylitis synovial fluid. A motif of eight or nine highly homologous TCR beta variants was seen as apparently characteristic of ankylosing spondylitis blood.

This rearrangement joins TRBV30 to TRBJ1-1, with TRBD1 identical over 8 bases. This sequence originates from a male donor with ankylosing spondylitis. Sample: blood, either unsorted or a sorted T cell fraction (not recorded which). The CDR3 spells CAAYRGEAFF. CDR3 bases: TGTGCCGCCTACAGGGGGGAAGCTTTCTTT.